This entry features one TCR beta chain sequence. Measured with immunoSEQ multiplex PCR; TCRdb has only the in-frame clones, and not every one. The sample records some 250,000 clones, around 79% being singletons. This sample stems from a study of control samples from healthy donors and cancer patients. The CDR3 contains 16 residues. J lost 3 bases, V lost 2 bases, and 8 bases had no gene match. Germline CDR1 SGHNT, CDR2 YYREEE (reference sequence). The specimen was PBMCs. V and J are TRBV5-4 and TRBJ2-3; TRBD2 agrees at 8 bases. This receptor was obtained from a woman aged 60-75 years with lung cancer. The DNA of the CDR3 is TGTGCCAGCAGCTTCCTTATAGCGGGGTCGACAGATACGCAGTATTTT. Amino acids: CASSFLIAGSTDTQYF.